This T cell receptor beta chain derives from a study of neurological immune-mediated disorders. This clonotype came up many times. Its antigen is unknown. An end of the junction does not agree with germline; a read error may underlie this. The CDR3 spans 15 residues. Germline V gives CDR1 SGHAT, CDR2 FQNNGV. Overall study findings and caveats: Patients with HTLV-1-associated myelopathy showed the most TCR clonal expansion. Those with multiple sclerosis showed the least, falling below healthy controls. In multiple sclerosis patients, the repertoire cluster was unrelated to clinical or MRI findings.

A 10-nucleotide random UMI tagged transcripts in template-switch 5'RACE cDNA synthesis. Each CDR3 protein gets one entry after TCRdb re-called the 5' RACE reads with MiXCR. The repertoire holds about 46,000 distinct CDR3 sequences, less than 5% seen once, with about 6% in the top ten. V gene TRBV11-2 combines with J gene TRBJ1-6; 12 bases agree with TRBD1. The TCR was taken from an older woman with multiple sclerosis. The sample comprised PBMCs. Here the CDR3 reads CASSPGQGAGSPLNF. Written as DNA, the CDR3 is TGTGCCAGCAGCCCGGGACAGGGGGCCGGTTCACCCCTCAACTTT.